The 21 T cell receptor beta chains reported below all come from one sample, sequenced in a study of T cells in Graves' hyperthyroidism and ophthalmopathy. RNA transcripts were the template for amplifying TCR beta CDR3 regions. The HTBI primer set served for first-round RT-PCR of the TCR CDR3. One entry per CDR3 protein results from TCRdb running MiXCR on the multiplex PCR reads. The sample yields a few hundred thousand distinct CDR3 sequences, 35% to 50% seen once. The specimen sequenced was peripheral blood or thyroid tissue (not recorded which). The receptor set was obtained from an adult woman with Graves' disease, either hyperthyroidism or ophthalmopathy (not recorded which).

There are many counts of this clonotype. This CDR3 is CSALSGTVETQYF. CDR3 DNA: TGCAGTGCTCTGTCCGGGACAGTAGAGACCCAGTACTTC. This chain uses TRBV20-1 with TRBJ2-5; 7 bases agree with TRBD1. Looked up from germline, CDR1 is DFQATT and CDR2 is SNEGSKA (reference sequence). J gave up 4 bases and V 5 bases, and 7 bases lay outside the gene matches. The CDR3 length is 13 residues.

To note about this clonotype: A much larger clone differs from this one at a single base, so this may be a read error. The DNA of the CDR3 is TGTGCCAGCAGCCGAGATCGGGATGGGCGAACCCAGTACTTC. Protein: CASSRDRDGRTQYF. The chain employs TRBV4-2 and TRBJ2-5; TRBD2 is a possible D gene (5 bases). The CDR3 runs to 14 residues. CDR1 is LGHNA, CDR2 YNFKEQ, per germline. Trimming left V 4 bases short and J 8 bases short, with 17 bases between.

This clonotype was counted between two and nine times. This chain connects TRBV20-1 to TRBJ1-2, with D possibly matching TRBD1 (6 bases). Germline V lookup: CDR1 DFQATT, CDR2 SNEGSKA (reference sequence). V was pared by 3 bases and J by 6 bases, with 26 bases between. The CDR3 loop spans 17 amino acids. CDR3 region: CSASGDRNTSGDDGYTF. Written as DNA, the CDR3 is TGCAGTGCTAGTGGAGACAGGAACACTTCCGGGGACGATGGCTACACCTTC.

Remarks on this clonotype: The germline gene is not matched at one end of the junction; a read error may be the cause. This chain connects TRBV7-9 to TRBJ1-1, with D tentatively TRBD1 (6 bases). Per germline, CDR1 SEHNR and CDR2 FQNEAQ (reference sequence). The CDR3 runs to 14 residues. The DNA of the CDR3 is TGTGCCAGCAGCTTAGGAGGGGGGCACACTGAAGCTTTATTT. Protein sequence: CASSLGGGHTEALF. Complete variable domain (other parts from reference TRBV7-9 and TRBJ1-1): DTGVSQNPRHKITKRGQNVTFRCDPISEHNRLYWYRQTLGQGPEFLTYFQNEAQLEKSRLLSDRFSAERPKGSFSTLEIQRTEQGDSAMYLCASSLGGGHTEALFGQGTRLTVV.

J is TRBJ2-7 and V is TRBV20-1, with 7 bases fitting TRBD2. CDR1 is DFQATT and CDR2 is SNEGSKA in the germline V gene (reference sequence). The ends lost 4 bases at V and 2 bases at J; junction bases unmatched: 17. This CDR3 has 17 residues. This chain's CDR3 is CSATLSTRSGQAYEQYF. CDR3 in DNA: TGCAGTGCTACACTCAGCACCCGTAGCGGGCAGGCCTACGAGCAGTACTTC.

This clonotype occurred many times. The chain combines TRBV5-1 with TRBJ2-7, with D tentatively TRBD1 (6 bases). V was pared by 2 bases and J by 6 bases, with 12 bases between. The CDR3 consists of 13 residues. Germline lookup yields CDR1 SGHRS and CDR2 YFSETQ. This CDR3 reads CASSLGGMREQYF. CDR3 DNA: TGCGCCAGCAGCTTAGGGGGAATGCGCGAGCAGTACTTC.

V and J are TRBV24-1 and TRBJ1-5; no clear D gene. The V and J ends lost 11 bases and 1 base respectively, with 11 bases between them. This CDR3 comprises 13 residues. CDR1 and CDR2 from the germline V gene are KGHDR and SFDVKD. For the CDR3, the DNA is TGTGCCAGCAGCGTTCGGAGCAATCAGCCCCAGCATTTT. Translation gives CASSVRSNQPQHF.

The genes are TRBV19 and TRBJ2-7; the D is unclear. The CDR3 covers 13 residues. With 1 base removed from V and 7 bases from J, the gap between germline ends came to 11 bases. CDR1 and CDR2 from the germline V gene are LNHDA and SQIVND (reference sequence). As DNA, the CDR3 is TGTGCCAGTAGTATAGTCGGAACGGGTGAGCAGTACTTC. Translating gives CASSIVGTGEQYF.

The genes are TRBV7-8 and TRBJ1-3; D is perhaps TRBD1 (6 bases). This CDR3 comprises 13 residues. V was clipped by 6 bases and J by 7 bases, with 13 bases between them. CDR1 is SGHVS, CDR2 FQNEAQ, per germline. This CDR3 is CASSLSGANTIYF. The CDR3 DNA reads as TGTGCCAGCAGTTTATCAGGGGCGAACACCATATATTTT. Full variable domain (missing parts from reference TRBV7-8 and TRBJ1-3): GAGVSQSPRYKVAKRGQDVALRCDPISGHVSLFWYQQALGQGPEFLTYFQNEAQLDKSGLPSDRFFAERPEGSVSTLKIQRTQQEDSAVYLCASSLSGANTIYFGEGSWLTVV.

V usage is TRBV5-6 and J usage is TRBJ2-7; D remains unclear. V lost 2 bases, J lost 7 bases, and 10 bases lay in between. The CDR3 length is 12 residues. Germline CDR1 SGHDT, CDR2 YYEEEE. The CDR3 loop is CASSLVFAEQYF. CDR3 DNA sequence: TGTGCCAGCAGCTTAGTGTTTGCGGAGCAGTACTTC.

This clonotype was counted at least ten times. CDR3 region: CSAWTSGSNEQYF. The DNA for the CDR3 is TGCAGCGCGTGGACTAGCGGGAGTAACGAGCAGTACTTC. J is TRBJ2-7 and V is TRBV29-1; 13 nucleotides agree with TRBD2. V lost 7 bases, J lost 5 bases, and 5 bases stayed unmatched. The length of the CDR3 is 13 residues. The V gene's germline CDR1 is SQVTM and CDR2 ANQGSEA.

The V and J genes are TRBV10-3 and TRBJ2-7; D is unclear. Germline loops: CDR1 ENHRY, CDR2 SYGVKD. There are 12 residues in the CDR3. V was cut by 6 bases and J by 6 bases, with 12 bases left in between. The CDR3 is CAIRTPASEQYF. CDR3 DNA: TGTGCCATCAGGACCCCCGCCAGCGAGCAGTACTTC.

This chain links TRBV2 with TRBJ1-1; 9 nucleotides agree with TRBD1. The trim removed 8 bases at V and 5 bases at J, leaving 9 bases unmatched. The germline V gene encodes CDR1 SNHLY and CDR2 FYNNEI. The CDR3 spans 14 residues. CDR3 protein: CASAGQGRGTEAFF. The CDR3 DNA follows: TGTGCCAGCGCCGGACAGGGGCGCGGAACTGAAGCTTTCTTT.

This clonotype was seen once. The V gene is TRBV7-8, the J gene TRBJ2-1; 15 positions match TRBD2. The germline V gene has CDR1 SGHVS and CDR2 FQNEAQ. V lost 5 bases and J lost 16; bases outside the gene matches: 9. The CDR3 runs to 14 residues. This chain's CDR3 is CASSLRTSGRDTFF. In DNA, the CDR3 is TGTGCCAGCAGCCTACGGACTAGCGGGAGGGATACATTCTTC.

This clonotype was recorded many times. The chain uses TRBV3-1 and TRBJ1-4; D gene uncertain. This CDR3 has 14 residues. Between the trimmed V and J ends, which lost 1 base and 3 bases, there was a span of 6 bases. In germline, CDR1 is LGHDT, CDR2 YNNKEL (reference sequence). CDR3 in DNA: TGTGCCAGCAGCCAAGCGGGCGCTAATGAAAAACTGTTTTTT. Its protein is CASSQAGANEKLFF.

V usage is TRBV20-1 and J usage is TRBJ1-1, with no clear D. The germline gives CDR1 DFQATT, CDR2 SNEGSKA (reference sequence). V gave up 6 bases and J gave up 4 bases, with 18 bases separating them. The CDR3 runs 14 residues. This chain's CDR3 is CSATNTGTGTEAFF. Here the CDR3 DNA reads TGCAGTGCCACAAACACGGGTACGGGCACTGAAGCTTTCTTT.

The J gene is TRBJ1-2, the V gene TRBV6-5; D gene uncertain. The germline V gene has CDR1 MNHEY and CDR2 SVGAGI. CDR3 length: 15 amino acids. V gave up 0 bases and J gave up 8 bases, with 16 bases separating them. CDR3 sequence: CASSYSHGGVGGYTF. CDR3 sequence (DNA): TGTGCCAGCAGTTACTCGCACGGAGGAGTAGGCGGCTACACCTTC.

This clonotype has at least ten counts. CDR3 nucleotides: TGTGCCAGCAGCCAAGCGACTTTACAGGGAGGAGAGACCCAGTACTTC. Encoded protein: CASSQATLQGGETQYF. The rearrangement links TRBV4-2 to TRBJ2-5; D could derive from TRBD1 or TRBD2 (6 bases each). CDR1 is LGHNA, CDR2 YNFKEQ, per germline. The ends were cut back, 1 base at V and 4 bases at J, with 16 bases in the middle. The CDR3 contains 16 residues.

The rearrangement joins TRBV10-3 to TRBJ1-3, with D unresolved. CDR3 length equals 13 residues. CDR1 ENHRY and CDR2 SYGVKD come from the germline V gene. V lost 0 bases to trimming and J lost 7 bases, with 7 bases between them. CDR3 region: CAISESTANTIYF. DNA for the CDR3: TGTGCCATCAGTGAGTCGACCGCGAACACCATATATTTT.

This clonotype occurred many times. This sequence joins TRBV29-1 and TRBJ2-2; TRBD1 is a possible D gene (5 bases). The ends were cut back, 7 bases at V and 2 bases at J, with 20 bases in the middle. The CDR3 totals 16 residues. The V gene's germline CDR1 is SQVTM and CDR2 ANQGSEA. The CDR3 region is CSAKGAGKTNTGELFF. The CDR3 coding sequence is TGCAGCGCCAAAGGAGCAGGGAAGACCAACACCGGGGAGCTGTTTTTT.

This clonotype has only a few counts. This chain connects TRBV6-4 to TRBJ2-3; TRBD2 might be the D (6 bases). The CDR3 is 15 amino acids. Trimming cost V 0 bases and J 5 bases, with 12 bases left between them. Germline V gives CDR1 MRHNA, CDR2 SNTAGT. CDR3 region: CASSDSGSSGDTQYF. The CDR3 nucleotides read TGTGCCAGCAGTGACTCCGGGAGTAGCGGAGATACGCAGTATTTT.